The next 7 T cell receptor beta chains were all read from a single sample in a study of blood T cell repertoires in COVID-19. This table comes from immunoSEQ multiplex PCR, and its TCRdb copy is limited to in-frame clones, with some not included. Among around 270,000 clones listed, roughly 89% were seen once. Sequencing used peripheral blood. Receptors originate from a woman between 40 and 55 years old who had recovered from COVID-19.

The V gene is TRBV18, the J gene TRBJ2-7, with a possible D match to TRBD1 (6 bases). The V end lost 5 bases, the J end lost 3 bases, and 20 bases lay between the germline ends. The CDR3 is made up of 16 amino acids. CDR1 KGHSH and CDR2 LQKENI come from the germline V gene. CDR3 in amino acids: CASSSPSGARGYEQYF. The CDR3 DNA sequence: TGTGCCAGCTCATCCCCCTCCGGGGCCAGGGGCTACGAGCAGTACTTC.

This sequence joins TRBV2 and TRBJ2-7; D is uncertain. Germline CDR1 SNHLY, CDR2 FYNNEI. The ends were cut back, 9 bases at V and 2 bases at J, with 8 bases in the middle. The CDR3 contains 11 residues. In DNA, the CDR3 is TGTGCCAGTGTTGAGGCCTACGAGCAGTACTTC. This codes for CASVEAYEQYF.

The chain has TRBV28 and TRBJ2-7; D is unresolved. The ends were cut back, 3 bases at V and 0 bases at J, with 12 bases in the middle. CDR1 is MDHEN and CDR2 is SYDVKM in the germline V gene. CDR3 length equals 15 residues. The CDR3 reads CASSFSVTSSYEQYF. Written as DNA, the CDR3 is TGTGCCAGCAGTTTTTCGGTCACGAGCTCCTACGAGCAGTACTTC.

The J gene is TRBJ2-3, the V gene TRBV29-1; 13 bases are a match to TRBD2. Trimming removed 4 bases from V and 5 bases from J; junction bases left unmatched: 12. CDR3 length equals 17 residues. Germline-derived CDR1 and CDR2 are SQVTM and ANQGSEA. The chain's CDR3 is CSVAGTSGAGRIDTQYF. The CDR3 DNA follows: TGCAGCGTTGCGGGGACTAGCGGGGCCGGTCGGATAGATACGCAGTATTTT.

The J gene is TRBJ2-5, the V gene TRBV29-1; no clear D gene. Germline V gives CDR1 SQVTM, CDR2 ANQGSEA. Trimming took 2 bases from V and 1 from J, leaving 14 bases between them. The CDR3 is 15 amino acids. CDR3 sequence (DNA): TGCAGCGTTGAAATCGTTTCGCAGTTCCAAGAGACCCAGTACTTC. Its protein is CSVEIVSQFQETQYF.

This rearrangement joins TRBV6-1 to TRBJ1-5; D perhaps matches TRBD1 (6 bases). The ends were cut back, 6 bases at V and 6 bases at J, with 15 bases in the middle. In germline, CDR1 is MNHNS, CDR2 SASEGT. The CDR3 has 14 residues. DNA of the CDR3: TGTGCCAGCAGCCGAACGCAGGGGAGTCAGCCCCAGCATTTT. Encoded protein: CASSRTQGSQPQHF.

The gene calls are TRBV29-1 and TRBJ2-7; 7 bases fit TRBD2. The CDR3 has 14 amino acids. V was pared by 4 bases and J by 0 bases, with 6 bases of the junction left unmatched. CDR1 is SQVTM and CDR2 is ANQGSEA in the germline V gene. CDR3 in amino acids: CSVARGFGSYEQYF. CDR3 DNA sequence: TGCAGCGTTGCGCGGGGGTTTGGCTCCTACGAGCAGTACTTC.